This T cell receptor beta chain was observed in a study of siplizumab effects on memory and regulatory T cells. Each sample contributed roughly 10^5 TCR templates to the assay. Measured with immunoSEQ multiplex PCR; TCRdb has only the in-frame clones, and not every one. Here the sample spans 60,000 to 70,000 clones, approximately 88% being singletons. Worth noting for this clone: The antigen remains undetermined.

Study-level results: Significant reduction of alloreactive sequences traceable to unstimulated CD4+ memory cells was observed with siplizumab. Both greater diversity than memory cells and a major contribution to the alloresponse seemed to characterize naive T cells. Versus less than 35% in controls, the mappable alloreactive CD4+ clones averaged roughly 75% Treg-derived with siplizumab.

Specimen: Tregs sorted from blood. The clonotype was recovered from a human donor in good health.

CDR3 residues: CAIRPGTEQETQYF. CDR3 coding DNA: TGTGCCATCAGACCCGGGACAGAACAAGAGACCCAGTACTTC. The rearrangement links TRBV10-3 to TRBJ2-5, with 7 nucleotides matching TRBD1. This CDR3 is built from 14 residues. CDR1 is ENHRY and CDR2 is SYGVKD in the germline V gene. After removal of 6 bases from V and 2 bases from J, the junction contained 6 bases not matched to a gene.